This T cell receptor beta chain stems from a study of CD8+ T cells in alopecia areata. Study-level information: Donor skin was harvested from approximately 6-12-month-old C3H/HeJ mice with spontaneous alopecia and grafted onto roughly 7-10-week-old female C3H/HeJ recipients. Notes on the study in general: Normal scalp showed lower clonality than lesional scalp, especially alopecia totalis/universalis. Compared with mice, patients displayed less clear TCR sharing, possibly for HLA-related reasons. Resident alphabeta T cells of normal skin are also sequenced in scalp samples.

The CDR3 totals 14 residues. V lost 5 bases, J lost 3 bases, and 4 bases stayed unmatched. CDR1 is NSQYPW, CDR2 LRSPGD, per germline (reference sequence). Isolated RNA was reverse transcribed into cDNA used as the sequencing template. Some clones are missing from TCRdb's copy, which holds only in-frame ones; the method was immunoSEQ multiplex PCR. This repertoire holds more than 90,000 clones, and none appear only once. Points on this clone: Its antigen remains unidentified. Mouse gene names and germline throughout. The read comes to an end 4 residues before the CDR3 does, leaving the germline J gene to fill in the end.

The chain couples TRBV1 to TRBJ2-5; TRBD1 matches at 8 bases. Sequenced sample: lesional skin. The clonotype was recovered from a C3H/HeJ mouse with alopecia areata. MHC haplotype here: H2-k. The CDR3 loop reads CTCSPNRGQDTQYF. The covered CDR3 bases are TGCACCTGCAGTCCTAACAGGGGGCAAGAC.